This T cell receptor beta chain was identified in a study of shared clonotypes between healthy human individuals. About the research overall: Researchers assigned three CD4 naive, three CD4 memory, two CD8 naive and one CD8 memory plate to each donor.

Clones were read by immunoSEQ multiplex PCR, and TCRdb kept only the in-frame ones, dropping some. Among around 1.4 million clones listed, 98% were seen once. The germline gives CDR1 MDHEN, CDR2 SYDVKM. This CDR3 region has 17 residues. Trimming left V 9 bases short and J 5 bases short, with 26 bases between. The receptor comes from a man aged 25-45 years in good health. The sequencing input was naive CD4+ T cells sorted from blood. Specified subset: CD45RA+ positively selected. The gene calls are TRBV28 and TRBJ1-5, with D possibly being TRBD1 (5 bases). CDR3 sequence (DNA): TGTGCCAGTACTGCCTCGGGACGGGGGAGAGGGTATCAGCCCCAGCATTTT. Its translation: CASTASGRGRGYQPQHF.